Below, 4 T cell receptor beta chains from the same sample are listed, as sequenced in a study of blood T cell repertoires in COVID-19. The method was immunoSEQ multiplex PCR; TCRdb's version includes in-frame clones alone and lacks a portion of them. The data contain about 210,000 clones, about nine tenths of them singletons. Specimen: peripheral blood. These receptors all stem from a man aged 35 to 55 with acute or convalescent COVID-19.

This clone showed up just once. The rearrangement links TRBV29-1 to TRBJ2-7; TRBD2 matches at 11 bases. V lost 6 bases and J lost 4; bases outside the gene matches: 5. Germline lookup yields CDR1 SQVTM and CDR2 ANQGSEA. This CDR3 contains 13 residues. CDR3 region: CSVDGTSGYEQYF. The CDR3 DNA sequence: TGCAGCGTCGATGGGACTAGCGGATACGAGCAGTACTTC.

This chain joins TRBV19 and TRBJ1-5; TRBD1 agrees at 8 bases. CDR1 is LNHDA and CDR2 is SQIVND in the germline V gene (reference sequence). The CDR3 extends over 15 amino acids. Losses at the gene ends were 1 base for V and 6 bases for J; bases not matched to a gene: 5. The CDR3 coding sequence is TGTGCCAGTAGTATAGTGGCAGGGGGCCTTCAGCCCCAGCATTTT. Translation gives CASSIVAGGLQPQHF.

This chain joins TRBV2 and TRBJ2-7; D is possibly TRBD2 (6 bases). The germline V and J ends were trimmed by 0 bases and 0 bases, with 9 bases remaining between them. CDR1 and CDR2 from the germline V gene are SNHLY and FYNNEI. This CDR3 comprises 15 residues. CDR3 in DNA: TGTGCCAGCAGTGAAGCGGAGGGCCCCTCCTACGAGCAGTACTTC. Encoded protein: CASSEAEGPSYEQYF.

V is TRBV5-1 and J is TRBJ2-3; 12 nucleotides line up with TRBD2. Germline CDR1 SGHRS, CDR2 YFSETQ. With 5 bases clipped from V and 3 bases from J, the junction kept 7 bases outside the gene matches. This CDR3 has 16 amino acids. CDR3 amino acids: CASRRTSGILTDTQYF. For the CDR3, the DNA is TGCGCCAGCAGGCGGACTAGCGGGATATTGACAGATACGCAGTATTTT. The full variable domain, completed using reference TRBV5-1 and TRBJ2-3, is KAGVTQTPRYLIKTRGQQVTLSCSPISGHRSVSWYQQTPGQGLQFLFEYFSETQRNKGNFPGRFSGRQFSNSRSEMNVSTLELGDSALYLCASRRTSGILTDTQYFGPGTRLTVL.